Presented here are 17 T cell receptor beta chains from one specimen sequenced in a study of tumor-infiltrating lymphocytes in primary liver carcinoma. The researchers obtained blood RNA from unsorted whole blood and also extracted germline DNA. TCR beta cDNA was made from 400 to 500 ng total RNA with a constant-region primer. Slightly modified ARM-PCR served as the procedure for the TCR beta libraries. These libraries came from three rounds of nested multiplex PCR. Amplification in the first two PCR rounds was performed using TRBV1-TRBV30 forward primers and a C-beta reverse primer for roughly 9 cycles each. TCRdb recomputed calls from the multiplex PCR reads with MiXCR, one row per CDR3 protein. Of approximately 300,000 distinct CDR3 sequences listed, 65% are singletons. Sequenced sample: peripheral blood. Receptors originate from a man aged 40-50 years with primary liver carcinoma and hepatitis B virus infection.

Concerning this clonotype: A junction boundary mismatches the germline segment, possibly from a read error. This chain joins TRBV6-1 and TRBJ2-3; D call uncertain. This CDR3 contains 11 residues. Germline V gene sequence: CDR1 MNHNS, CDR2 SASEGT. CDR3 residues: CAIRPTDTQYF. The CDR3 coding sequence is TGTGCCATTCGCCCTACAGATACACAGTATTTT.

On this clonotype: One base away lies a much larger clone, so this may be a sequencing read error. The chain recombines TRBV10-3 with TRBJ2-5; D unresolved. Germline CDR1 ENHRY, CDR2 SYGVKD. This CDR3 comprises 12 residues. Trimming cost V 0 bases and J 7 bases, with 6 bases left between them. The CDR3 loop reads CAISESPTTQYF. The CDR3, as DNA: TGTGCCATCAGTGAGTCGCCTACGACCCAGTACTTC.

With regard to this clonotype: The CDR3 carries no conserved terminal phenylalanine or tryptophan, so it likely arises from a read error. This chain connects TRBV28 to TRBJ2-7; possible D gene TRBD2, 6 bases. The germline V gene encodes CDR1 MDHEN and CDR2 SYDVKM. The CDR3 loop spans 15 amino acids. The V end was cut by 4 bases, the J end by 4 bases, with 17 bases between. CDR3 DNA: TGTGCCAGCAGTTCCGCGGTCGGGAGCAGATACGAGCAGTACTTA. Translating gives CASSSAVGSRYEQYL.

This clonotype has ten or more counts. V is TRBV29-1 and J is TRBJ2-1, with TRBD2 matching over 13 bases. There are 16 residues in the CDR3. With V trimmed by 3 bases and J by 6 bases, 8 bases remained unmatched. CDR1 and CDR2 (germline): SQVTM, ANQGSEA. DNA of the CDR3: TGCAGCGTTGAGGGACTAGCGGGAAGAGGTTTCAATGAGCAGTTCTTC. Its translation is CSVEGLAGRGFNEQFF.

CDR3 residues: CASGREGQGSYEQYF. The CDR3 region has the DNA TGTGCCAGCGGCAGAGAAGGACAGGGCTCCTACGAGCAGTACTTC. The J gene is TRBJ2-7, the V gene TRBV11-2, with TRBD1 matching 8 bases. From germline, CDR1 is SGHAT and CDR2 FQNNGV. After removal of 8 bases from V and 0 bases from J, the junction contained 9 bases not matched to a gene. This CDR3 is built from 15 residues.

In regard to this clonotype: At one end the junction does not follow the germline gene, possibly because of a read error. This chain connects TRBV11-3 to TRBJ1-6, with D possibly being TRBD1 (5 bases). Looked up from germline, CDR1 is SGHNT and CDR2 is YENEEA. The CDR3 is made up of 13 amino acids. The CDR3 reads CASSDGTGSPHHF. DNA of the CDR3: TGTGCCAGCAGTGATGGGACGGGATCACCCCACCACTTT.

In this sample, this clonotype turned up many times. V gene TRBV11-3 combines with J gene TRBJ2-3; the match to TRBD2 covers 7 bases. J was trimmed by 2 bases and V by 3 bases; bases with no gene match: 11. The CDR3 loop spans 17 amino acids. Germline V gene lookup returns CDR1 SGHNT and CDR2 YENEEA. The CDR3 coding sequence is TGTGCCAGCAGCTTGGGGGGGAGGACGGATAACACAGATACGCAGTATTTT. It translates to CASSLGGRTDNTDTQYF.

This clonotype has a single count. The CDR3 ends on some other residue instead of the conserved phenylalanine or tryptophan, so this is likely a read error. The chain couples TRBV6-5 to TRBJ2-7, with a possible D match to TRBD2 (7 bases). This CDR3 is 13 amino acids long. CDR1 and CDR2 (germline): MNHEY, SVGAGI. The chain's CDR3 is CVSIGGGSYEQYS. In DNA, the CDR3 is TGTGTCAGCATTGGGGGCGGGAGCTACGAGCAGTACTCC.

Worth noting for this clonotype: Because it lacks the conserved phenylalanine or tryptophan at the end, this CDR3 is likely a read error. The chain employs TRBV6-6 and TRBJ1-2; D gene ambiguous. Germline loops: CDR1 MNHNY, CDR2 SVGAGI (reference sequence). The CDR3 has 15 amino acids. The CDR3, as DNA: TGTGCCTGCAGTTACCAACTAGTAGGGAACTATAGCTACACCTCC. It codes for CACSYQLVGNYSYTS.

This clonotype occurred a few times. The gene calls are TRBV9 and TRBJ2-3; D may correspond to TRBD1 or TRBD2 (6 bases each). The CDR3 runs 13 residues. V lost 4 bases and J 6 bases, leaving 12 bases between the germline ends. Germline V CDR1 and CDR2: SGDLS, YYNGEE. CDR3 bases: TGTGCCAGCAGCTCAAGGGGGGTGGATACGCAGTATTTT. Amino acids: CASSSRGVDTQYF.

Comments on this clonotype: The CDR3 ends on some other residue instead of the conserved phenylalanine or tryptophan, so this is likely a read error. The CDR3 coding sequence is TGCGCCAGTAGCCGGCCCCGACTAGTAAGGTCCTACAATGAGCAGTTCCTC. Its translation: CASSRPRLVRSYNEQFL. The chain carries TRBV4-1 and TRBJ2-1, with D possibly being TRBD2 (6 bases). Germline V lookup: CDR1 MGHRA, CDR2 YSYEKL. This CDR3 region has 17 residues.

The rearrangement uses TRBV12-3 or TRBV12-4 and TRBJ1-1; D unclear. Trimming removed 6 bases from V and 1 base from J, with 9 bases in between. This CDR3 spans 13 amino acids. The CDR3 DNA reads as TGTGCCAGCAGATTGAGTGCGAACACTGAAGCTTTCTTT. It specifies CASRLSANTEAFF.

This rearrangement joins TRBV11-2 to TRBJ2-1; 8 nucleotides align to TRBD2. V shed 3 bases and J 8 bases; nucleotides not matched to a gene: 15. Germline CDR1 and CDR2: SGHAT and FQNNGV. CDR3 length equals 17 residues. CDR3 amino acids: CASSLWVGTRNNDEQFF. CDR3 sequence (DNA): TGTGCCAGCAGCTTGTGGGTTGGGACTAGGAACAATGATGAGCAGTTCTTC.

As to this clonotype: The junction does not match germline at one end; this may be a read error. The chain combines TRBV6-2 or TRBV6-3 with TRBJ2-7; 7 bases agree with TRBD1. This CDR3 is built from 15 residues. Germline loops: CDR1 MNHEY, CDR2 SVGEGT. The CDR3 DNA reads TGTACCAGCAGTACCCTCAAGACAGGGATTCACGAGCAGTACTTC. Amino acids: CTSSTLKTGIHEQYF.

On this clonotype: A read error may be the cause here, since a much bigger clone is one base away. The CDR3, as DNA: TGTGCCAGCAGTCCCAACGGGAAAAGGGGACAGCAGTACTTC. It codes for CASSPNGKRGQQYF. J is TRBJ2-7 and V is TRBV6-2 or TRBV6-3; tentatively, D is TRBD1 or TRBD2 (5 bases each). This CDR3 comprises 14 residues. CDR1 is MNHEY, CDR2 SVGEGT, per germline. V was cut by 5 bases and J by 8 bases, with 19 bases left in between.

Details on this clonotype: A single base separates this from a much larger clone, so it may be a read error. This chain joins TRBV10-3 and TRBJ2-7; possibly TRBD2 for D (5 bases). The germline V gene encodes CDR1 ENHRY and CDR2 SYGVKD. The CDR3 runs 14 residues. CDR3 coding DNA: TGTGGCATCAGTGCAGCGGAGTCCTTTTCCGAGCAGTACTTC. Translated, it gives CGISAAESFSEQYF.

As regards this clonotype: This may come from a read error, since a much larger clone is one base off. The CDR3, as DNA: TGTGCCTGCAGTGAGCGGGGGGTGGGTAGCAATCAGCCCCAGCATTTT. It encodes CACSERGVGSNQPQHF. This chain links TRBV6-1 with TRBJ1-5; a weak D match, TRBD1 (5 bases). Germline assignment: CDR1 MNHNS and CDR2 SASEGT. CDR3 length equals 16 residues.